Listed below are T cell receptor beta chains from one sample, sequenced in a study of long-term antiretroviral therapy in people with HIV. Generated by immunoSEQ multiplex PCR, the TCRdb table keeps only in-frame clones and is missing some. The sample lists tens of thousands of clones, roughly 84% occurring once. The sequencing used unsorted PBMCs, collected approximately 2.5 years after starting antiretroviral therapy. These receptors all come from a man aged 40-49 years with HIV. CDR3s leave out the opening cysteine and the closing phenylalanine or tryptophan. Rows give clone size only sometimes, using once, few, many, or a class for an expanded clone.

v_call: TRBV7-2; clone_size: -; cdr3_aa: ASSKRLTGDGTEAF
v_call: TRBV15; clone_size: -; cdr3_aa: ATSRDRGTNTEAF
v_call: TRBV28; clone_size: -; cdr3_aa: ASSLQADRGYT
v_call: TRBV27; clone_size: -; cdr3_aa: ASGFAPGTVD
v_call: TRBV27; clone_size: -; cdr3_aa: ASRDRLYEQY
v_call: TRBV11-1; clone_size: -; cdr3_aa: ASGTINSPLH
v_call: TRBV28; clone_size: -; cdr3_aa: ASSLGGVAKNIQY
v_call: TRBV7-9; clone_size: -; cdr3_aa: SLEGGQSVSTDTQY
v_call: TRBV27; clone_size: -; cdr3_aa: ASSSNPGNEQF
v_call: TRBV19; clone_size: -; cdr3_aa: ASSIAGPTGELF
v_call: TRBV10-1; clone_size: -; cdr3_aa: ASRQGGETQY
v_call: TRBV27; clone_size: -; cdr3_aa: ASRRGLDTQY
v_call: TRBV5-4; clone_size: -; cdr3_aa: ASSLREGAETQY
v_call: TRBV9; clone_size: few; cdr3_aa: ASSVGTGGFGTGELF
v_call: TRBV19; clone_size: -; cdr3_aa: ASIRLNGYT
v_call: TRBV27; clone_size: -; cdr3_aa: ASSLIAGTPLF
v_call: TRBV18; clone_size: -; cdr3_aa: ASAAGAKYEQY
v_call: TRBV7-9; clone_size: -; cdr3_aa: ASSLGWDRDHEQY
v_call: TRBV18; clone_size: -; cdr3_aa: ASSDQGHLNTEAF
v_call: TRBV11-2; clone_size: -; cdr3_aa: ASSLAGGRADTQY
v_call: TRBV11-2; clone_size: -; cdr3_aa: ASSLLAGVYEWQY
v_call: TRBV5-1; clone_size: -; cdr3_aa: ATSGTGLGGDTQY
v_call: TRBV7-3; clone_size: -; cdr3_aa: ASSPGTGRTEAF
v_call: TRBV19; clone_size: -; cdr3_aa: ASSISSTEAF
v_call: TRBV11-3; clone_size: once; cdr3_aa: ASSSQGTGELF
v_call: TRBV9; clone_size: few; cdr3_aa: ASSHGVSTDTQY
v_call: TRBV7-9; clone_size: -; cdr3_aa: ASSSLTGGYSTNEKLF
v_call: TRBV15; clone_size: -; cdr3_aa: ATSRESGGSKDTQY
v_call: TRBV10-2; clone_size: -; cdr3_aa: AAGVEGARGELF
v_call: TRBV4-3; clone_size: -; cdr3_aa: ASSQEHGVDYQPQH
v_call: TRBV19; clone_size: -; cdr3_aa: ATSGLAGGGYGYT
v_call: TRBV5-1; clone_size: -; cdr3_aa: ASSSGVSYEQY
v_call: TRBV5-1; clone_size: -; cdr3_aa: ASSLDGAKNIQY
v_call: TRBV7-9; clone_size: medium-sized; cdr3_aa: ASSAILGVGTEAF
v_call: TRBV10-2; clone_size: -; cdr3_aa: ASVAGGPYNEQF
v_call: TRBV2; clone_size: -; cdr3_aa: ASVWDRGPYEQY
v_call: TRBV7-8; clone_size: -; cdr3_aa: ASSLVEQGAYEQY
v_call: TRBV7-2; clone_size: -; cdr3_aa: ASSYPGTKSEQY
v_call: TRBV6-1; clone_size: -; cdr3_aa: ASSEWETQY
v_call: TRBV10-2; clone_size: -; cdr3_aa: ASSGIVTSSYEQY
v_call: TRBV6-6; clone_size: -; cdr3_aa: ASSRREENTGELF